This T cell receptor beta chain appears in the sequencing data of a study of blood T cell repertoires in COVID-19. This clone was detected only a few times. Cohort assignment relied on participant-reported clinical history. The CDR3 covers 15 residues. The germline CDR1 and CDR2 sequences are SGHKS and YYEKEE (reference sequence). Trimming cost V 5 bases and J 2 bases; bases outside gene matches: 10. The assay was immunoSEQ multiplex PCR, and TCRdb's table has in-frame clones only and misses some. Among 150,000 to 200,000 clones listed, about 83% were seen once. This TCR came from a woman aged 45-65 years in a cohort exposed to, infected with or recovered from COVID-19 (not recorded which). Sequenced input: PBMCs or T cells enriched from blood (not recorded which). V and J are TRBV5-5 and TRBJ2-7; 7 positions agree with TRBD2. Here the CDR3 reads CASRAGTTITYEQYF. CDR3 in DNA: TGTGCCAGCAGGGCCGGGACTACAATAACCTACGAGCAGTACTTC.